This T cell receptor beta chain is from a study of blood T cell repertoires in COVID-19. The CDR3 spans 15 residues. Trimming stripped 4 bases from V and 3 bases from J, with 12 bases between. Germline loops: CDR1 LGHNA, CDR2 YSLEER. This clone was recorded only once. In the source study's methods: Amplification of reference gene primers was used by the study to estimate nucleated cell counts. Assay: immunoSEQ multiplex PCR; the TCRdb copy retains only in-frame clones and omits some. Clone size and the V and J calls come from that table; the DNA yielded D and trimming. The sample lists about 220,000 clones, 75% to 85% occurring once.

This TCR was sampled from a middle-aged man with active or convalescent COVID-19. Sequenced sample: peripheral blood. The chain carries TRBV4-3 and TRBJ1-4; TRBD1 might be the D (5 bases). The CDR3 nucleotides read TGCGCCAGCAGCCGGGCCAGGGCGTCTAATGAAAAACTGTTTTTT. Residues: CASSRARASNEKLFF.